These T cell receptor beta chains were read from a single sample in a study of blood T cell repertoires in COVID-19. Assay used: immunoSEQ multiplex PCR; TCRdb lists only in-frame clones, some missing. The repertoire holds about 180,000 clones, with 87% as singletons. Sample: peripheral blood. Every receptor here comes from a woman between 70 and 85 years old with COVID-19, enrolled during active disease. Both conserved end residues are part of each CDR3. A D gene is named only where the DNA matches it firmly. Size is omitted from some rows. Given values are once, few, many or a class for expanded clones.

V gene,clone size,J gene,D gene,CDR3 DNA,CDR3 protein
TRBV14,-,TRBJ1-2,TRBD1,TGTGCCAGCAGTCCCGCGACAGGGGCTGGCTACACCTTC,CASSPATGAGYTF
TRBV10-3,-,TRBJ2-5,TRBD1,TGTGCCATCAGGAACAGGGGGACCCAAGAGACCCAGTACTTC,CAIRNRGTQETQYF
TRBV13,once,TRBJ1-1,-,TGTGCCAGCAGCTTAGGGCAGTATGAAATCACTGAAGCTTTCTTT,CASSLGQYEITEAFF
TRBV11-3,-,TRBJ2-2,TRBD1,TGTGCCAGCACCCCTTGGGATAGATTATGGGACAGGGGAACCGGGGAGCTGTTTTTT,CASTPWDRLWDRGTGELFF
TRBV11-2,-,TRBJ2-4,TRBD1,TGTGCCAGCAGCTTTCGGACAGGGGTCGCAAACATTCAGTACTTC,CASSFRTGVANIQYF
TRBV20-1,-,TRBJ2-4,-,TGCAGTGCCTTGAGGGAACCCATTCAGTACTTC,CSALREPIQYF
TRBV7-8,-,TRBJ1-2,-,TGTGCCAGCAGCTTAGACAGGTCCAGGGGCTACACCTTC,CASSLDRSRGYTF
TRBV18,once,TRBJ2-5,-,TGTGCCAGCTCACCGCGGGAACAAGAGACCCAGTACTTC,CASSPREQETQYF
TRBV11-2,-,TRBJ2-1,TRBD1,TGTGCCAGCAGCCCTGACAGGGGGGGGTACAATGAGCAGTTCTTC,CASSPDRGGYNEQFF
TRBV5-1,-,TRBJ1-4,-,TGCGCCAGCAGCTTGCAATCGGGGATCCAAGAAAAACTGTTTTTT,CASSLQSGIQEKLFF
TRBV5-4,-,TRBJ2-2,-,TGTGCCAGCAGCCGAGACTTTAGTATAAACACCGGGGAGCTGTTTTTT,CASSRDFSINTGELFF
TRBV6-5,once,TRBJ1-4,-,TGTGCCAGCTTTCTCGGCAGGTGGGATGAAAAACTGTTTTTT,CASFLGRWDEKLFF
TRBV19,-,TRBJ1-1,TRBD1,TGTGCCAGTAGACCTCTGGACAGGCAGAACACTGAAGCTTTCTTT,CASRPLDRQNTEAFF
TRBV28,-,TRBJ1-4,-,TGTGCCAGCAGTTTATTCCGCGGGATGGGAGGAACTAATGAAAAACTGTTTTTT,CASSLFRGMGGTNEKLFF
TRBV19,-,TRBJ2-5,TRBD2,TGTGCCAGTAAGCGGGCGGGAGAAGAGACCCAGTACTTC,CASKRAGEETQYF
TRBV3-1/TRBV3-2,once,TRBJ1-1,-,TGTGCCAGCAGCCATGGGGGGGCGCGGACTGAAGCTTTCTTT,CASSHGGARTEAFF
TRBV5-1,-,TRBJ2-7,-,TGCGCCAGCACCCCGCATGTCGGCTACGAGCAGTACTTC,CASTPHVGYEQYF
TRBV28,-,TRBJ1-2,TRBD1,TGTGCCAGCAGAGAGAACAGGGGAGGCTACACCTTC,CASRENRGGYTF
TRBV7-8,-,TRBJ1-6,TRBD1,TGTGCCAGCAGCCTGGGACAGCAGAATTCACCCCTCCACTTT,CASSLGQQNSPLHF
TRBV28,-,TRBJ2-7,-,TGTGCCAGCAGTTTAGCGTACGAGCAGTACTTC,CASSLAYEQYF
TRBV6-5,-,TRBJ2-7,-,TGTGCCAGCAGTTCTACCCGCCGGGACAAGTCCTACGAGCAGTACTTC,CASSSTRRDKSYEQYF
TRBV2,-,TRBJ1-4,TRBD1,TGTGCCAGCAAATTGACACAGGGGGAGGGTGAAAAACTGTTTTTT,CASKLTQGEGEKLFF
TRBV7-9,-,TRBJ2-1,-,TGTGCCAGCAGCCCCACTACCTTTTACGAGGGTAGCGCCTACAATGAGCAGTTCTTC,CASSPTTFYEGSAYNEQFF
TRBV7-2,once,TRBJ1-1,-,TGTGCCAGCAGCTTAGTTCCCGCCGGGGGAAGGGCTTTCTTT,CASSLVPAGGRAFF
TRBV6-5,-,TRBJ1-1,TRBD1,TGTGCCAGCAGACCGGGACAGGGATCGAACACTGAAGCTTTCTTT,CASRPGQGSNTEAFF
TRBV6-1,-,TRBJ2-7,-,TGTGCCAGCAGTGAAATGGAGACAGGCACCTACGAGCAGTACTTC,CASSEMETGTYEQYF
TRBV10-1,-,TRBJ1-5,-,TGCGCCAGCAGTGAGGCGACATTCAATTTT,CASSEATFNF
TRBV3-1/TRBV3-2,-,TRBJ1-4,TRBD1,TGTGCCAGCAGCCGCCGACAGGGATGGAGCGAAAAACTGTTTTTT,CASSRRQGWSEKLFF
TRBV2,once,TRBJ2-5,TRBD2,TGTGCCAGCAAGGAGGGAGGGCTTTCAGAGACCCAGTACTTC,CASKEGGLSETQYF
TRBV5-5,-,TRBJ2-7,TRBD2,TGTGCCAGCAGCTTGGGGTTACTAGCGGGAGGGGTGAACGAGCAGTACTTC,CASSLGLLAGGVNEQYF
TRBV5-1,-,TRBJ2-2,-,TGCGCCAGCAGCCTGGTTCAGGGGGGATTGAGCACCGGGGAGCTGTTTTTT,CASSLVQGGLSTGELFF
TRBV29-1,-,TRBJ1-1,-,TGCAGCGTTGACGTCATGCAGGGTAGGGCTTTCTTT,CSVDVMQGRAFF
TRBV24-1,-,TRBJ2-1,TRBD1,TGTGCCACCAGTGGGGACAGCTACAATGAGCAGTTCTTC,CATSGDSYNEQFF
TRBV6-6,once,TRBJ1-5,-,TGTGCCAGCATCTCACAGGTTTCAGGGGTTCAGCCCCAGCATTTT,CASISQVSGVQPQHF
TRBV5-4,-,TRBJ2-5,TRBD2,TGTGCCAGCAGCTTGGTCACTAGCGGGAGCGGGGAGACCCAGTACTTC,CASSLVTSGSGETQYF
TRBV7-9,-,TRBJ1-1,-,TGTGCCAGCAGTTTAGGGGAGTGGAATGAAGCTTTCTTT,CASSLGEWNEAFF
TRBV7-2,-,TRBJ2-3,-,TGTGCCAGCAGCCTCGTGGAGGGGATAAGAAGCACAGATACGCAGTATTTT,CASSLVEGIRSTDTQYF
TRBV6-6,-,TRBJ2-1,TRBD2,TGTGCCAGCATTGAGGTAGCGGGAGGGCCTTACGATGAGCAGTTCTTC,CASIEVAGGPYDEQFF
TRBV25-1,once,TRBJ1-2,-,TGTGCCAGCAGTGAAACAGGGTACTATGGCTACACCTTC,CASSETGYYGYTF
TRBV19,-,TRBJ2-1,-,TGTGCCAGTAGTTCTATAGCGACGAATCACGGGAATGAGCAGTTCTTC,CASSSIATNHGNEQFF
TRBV9,-,TRBJ2-5,TRBD1,TGTGCCAGCAGCGTAAGACAGGGTGGGACCCAGTACTTC,CASSVRQGGTQYF
TRBV18,-,TRBJ2-3,-,TGTGCCAGCTCACAGACATACAGCACAGATACGCAGTATTTT,CASSQTYSTDTQYF
TRBV4-1,-,TRBJ2-5,-,TGCGCCAGCAGCCAAGATCGGGAGACCCAGTACTTC,CASSQDRETQYF
TRBV5-1,-,TRBJ1-4,TRBD1,TGCGCCAGCCATCCGGGACAGGGTAATGAAAAACTGTTTTTT,CASHPGQGNEKLFF
TRBV3-1/TRBV3-2,-,TRBJ2-4,-,TGTGCCAGCAGCCAAGAATGGGTCGGGGGCATTCAGTACTTC,CASSQEWVGGIQYF
TRBV5-4,-,TRBJ2-3,-,TGTGCCAGCAGCGTAGAATTAATAGGGAGTTCGAGCACAGATACGCAGTATTTT,CASSVELIGSSSTDTQYF
TRBV10-3,-,TRBJ2-1,TRBD2,TGTGCCATCTCCGGACTAGCGGGAAGAGAGCAGTTCTTC,CAISGLAGREQFF